The entry below gives a single TCR beta chain sequence along with its context. Data came from immunoSEQ multiplex PCR; TCRdb stores just in-frame clones and leaves some out. Counted here are 700,000 or so clones, approximately 85% occurring once; the ten biggest clones make up under 0.012%. The entry originates in a study of shared T cell receptors in the human thymus. V dropped 5 bases and J dropped 2; count of bases not matched to a gene: 4. Germline V lookup: CDR1 MNHEY, CDR2 SVGAGI. The CDR3 is 15 residues long. This same sample was also part of a study on human thymus T cells. As reported in that work: Donors consisted of healthy Finnish infants (having corrective surgery for congenital heart defects). Resections were taken during corrective heart surgery, and the thymus tissue came from these. Thymic and blood repertoires appeared to show biased V and J gene usage. Unrelated individuals were reported by related research to share highly overlapping thymic repertoires.

This sequence was found in a girl under two years old with a congenital heart defect. Specimen: thymocytes. The chain has TRBV6-5 and TRBJ1-5, with TRBD1 matching over 9 bases. Here the CDR3 DNA reads TGTGCCAGCAGTACAGGGGGCCGGGGCAATCAGCCCCAGCATTTT. Translated, it gives CASSTGGRGNQPQHF.